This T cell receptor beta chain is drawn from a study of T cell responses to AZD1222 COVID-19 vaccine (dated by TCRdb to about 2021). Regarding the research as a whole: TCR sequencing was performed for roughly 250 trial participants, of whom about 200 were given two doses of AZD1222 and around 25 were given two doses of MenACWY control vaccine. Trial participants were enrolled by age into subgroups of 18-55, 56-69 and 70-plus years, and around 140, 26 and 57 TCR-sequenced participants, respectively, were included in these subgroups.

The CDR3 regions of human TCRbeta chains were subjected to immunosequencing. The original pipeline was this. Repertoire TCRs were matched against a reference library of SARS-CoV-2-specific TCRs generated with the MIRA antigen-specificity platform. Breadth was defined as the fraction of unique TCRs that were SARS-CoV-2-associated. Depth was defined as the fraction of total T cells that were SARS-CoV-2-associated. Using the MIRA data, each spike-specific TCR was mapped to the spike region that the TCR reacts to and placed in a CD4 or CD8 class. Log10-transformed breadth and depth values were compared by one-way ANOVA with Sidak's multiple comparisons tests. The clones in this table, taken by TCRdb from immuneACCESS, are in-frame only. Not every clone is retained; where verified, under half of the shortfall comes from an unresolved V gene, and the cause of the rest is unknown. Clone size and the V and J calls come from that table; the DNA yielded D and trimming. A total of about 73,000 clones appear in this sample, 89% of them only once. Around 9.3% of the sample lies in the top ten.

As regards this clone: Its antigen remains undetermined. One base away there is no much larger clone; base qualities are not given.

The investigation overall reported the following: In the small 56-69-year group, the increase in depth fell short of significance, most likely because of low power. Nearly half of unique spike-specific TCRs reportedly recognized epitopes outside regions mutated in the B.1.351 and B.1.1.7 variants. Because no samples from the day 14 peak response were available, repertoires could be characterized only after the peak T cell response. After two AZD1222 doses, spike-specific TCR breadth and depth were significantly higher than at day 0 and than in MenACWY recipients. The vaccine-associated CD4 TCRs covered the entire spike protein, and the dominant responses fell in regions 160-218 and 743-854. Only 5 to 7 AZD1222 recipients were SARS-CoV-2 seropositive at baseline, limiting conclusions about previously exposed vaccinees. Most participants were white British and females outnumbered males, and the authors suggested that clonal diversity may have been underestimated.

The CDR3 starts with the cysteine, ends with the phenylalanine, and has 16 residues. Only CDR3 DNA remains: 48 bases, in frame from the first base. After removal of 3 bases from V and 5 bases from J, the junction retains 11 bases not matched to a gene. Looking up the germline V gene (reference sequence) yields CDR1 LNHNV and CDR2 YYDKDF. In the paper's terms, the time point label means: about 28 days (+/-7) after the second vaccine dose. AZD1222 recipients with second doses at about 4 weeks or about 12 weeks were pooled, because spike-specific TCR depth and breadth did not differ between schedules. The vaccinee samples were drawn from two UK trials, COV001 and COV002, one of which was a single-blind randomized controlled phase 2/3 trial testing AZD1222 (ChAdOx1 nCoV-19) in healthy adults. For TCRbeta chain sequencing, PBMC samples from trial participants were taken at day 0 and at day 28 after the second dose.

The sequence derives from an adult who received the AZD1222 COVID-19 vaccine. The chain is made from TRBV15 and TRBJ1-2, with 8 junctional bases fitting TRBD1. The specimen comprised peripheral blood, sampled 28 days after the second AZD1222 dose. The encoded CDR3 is CATSSVADRASYGYTF. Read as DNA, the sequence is TGTGCCACCAGCAGTGTAGCGGACAGGGCATCATATGGCTACACCTTC.